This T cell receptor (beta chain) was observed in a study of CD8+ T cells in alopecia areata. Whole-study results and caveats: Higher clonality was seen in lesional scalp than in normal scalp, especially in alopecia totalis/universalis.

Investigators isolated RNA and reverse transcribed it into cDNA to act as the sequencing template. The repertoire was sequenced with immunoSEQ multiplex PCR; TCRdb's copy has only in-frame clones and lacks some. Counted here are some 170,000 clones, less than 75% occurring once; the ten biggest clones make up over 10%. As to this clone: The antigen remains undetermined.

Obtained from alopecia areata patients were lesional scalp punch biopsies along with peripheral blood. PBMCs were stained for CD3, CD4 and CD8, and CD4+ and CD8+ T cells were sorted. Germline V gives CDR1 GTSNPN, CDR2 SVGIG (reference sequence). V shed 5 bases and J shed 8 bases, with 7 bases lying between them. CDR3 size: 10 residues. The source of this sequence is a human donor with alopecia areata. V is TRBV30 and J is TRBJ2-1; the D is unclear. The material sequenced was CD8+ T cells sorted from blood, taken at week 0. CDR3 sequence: CAWGTYEQFF. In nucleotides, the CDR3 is TGTGCCTGGGGAACATATGAGCAGTTCTTC.